A selection of T cell receptor beta chains follows, all from one sample in a study of graft-versus-host responses after intestinal transplantation. Their specific antigens are unknown. TCRdb's table, derived via immunoSEQ multiplex PCR, lists solely in-frame clones and lacks some. Of about 130,000 clones listed, around 90% were seen once; the top ten hold approximately 0.2%. This specimen consisted of unstimulated CD4+ T cells sorted from spleen or lymph node cells, obtained before intestinal transplant. Receptor source: a human donor who received an intestinal transplant. Both conserved end residues are part of each CDR3. Fields, in order: clone size, J gene, D gene, V gene, CDR3 protein. The D gene is left open where the match is weak. Size tells how often a clone was seen (once, few, many) or the class of an expanded clone, and some rows leave it out.

.,TRBJ2-3,.,TRBV7-3,CASSSGRTDTQYF
.,TRBJ2-2,TRBD2,TRBV7-2,CASSVSSGRAVTGELFF
.,TRBJ1-1,.,TRBV4-1,CASSQGPGLSAEAFF
.,TRBJ2-7,TRBD2,TRBV5-5,CASSLVATSPPYEQYF
.,TRBJ1-1,.,TRBV29-1,CSVAPGNLNTEAFF
once,TRBJ2-1,.,TRBV11-2,CASSLAGSLNNEQFF
.,TRBJ1-4,.,TRBV28,CASSTFWGEEEKLFF
.,TRBJ2-1,TRBD2,TRBV7-2,CASSTGTSNEQFF
.,TRBJ2-5,TRBD1,TRBV27,CASRRDRGYQETQYF
few,TRBJ1-5,TRBD1,TRBV10-3,CAISRGQGDGQPQHF
.,TRBJ1-5,TRBD1,TRBV5-6,CASSRRDRGGNQPQHF
.,TRBJ1-1,TRBD1,TRBV6-6,CASSSGQVLMNTEAFF
.,TRBJ1-5,.,TRBV19,CASSNRGRDNQPQHF
.,TRBJ2-7,.,TRBV7-8,CASSLLGGLGDEQYF
once,TRBJ2-1,.,TRBV7-7,CASSFVLAYCYNEQFF